One sample yielded the 17 T cell receptor beta chains listed below, sequenced in a study of blood T cell repertoires in COVID-19. Data came from immunoSEQ multiplex PCR; TCRdb stores just in-frame clones and leaves some out. Of tens of thousands of clones in the sample, roughly nine tenths were seen once. Sequencing was carried out using peripheral blood. The receptor set was obtained from a human donor in a cohort sampled during active COVID-19.

Notes on this clone: The same CDR3 is also encoded by other DNA sequences in this sample. V and J are TRBV9 and TRBJ1-6, with D unresolved. The germline gives CDR1 SGDLS, CDR2 YYNGEE. CDR3 length equals 15 residues. Trimming shortened V by 4 bases and J by 3 bases, and 11 bases separated the two germline ends. The CDR3 sequence: CASSSGDGYNSPLHF. The CDR3 bases are TGTGCCAGCAGCTCGGGAGACGGCTATAATTCACCCCTCCACTTT.

V gene TRBV28 combines with J gene TRBJ2-7, with D unclear. Germline V gives CDR1 MDHEN, CDR2 SYDVKM. Trimming cost V 4 bases and J 4 bases, with 8 bases left between them. The CDR3 consists of 12 residues. The CDR3 DNA is TGTGCCAGCAGTTACAGAGTATACGAGCAGTACTTC. It specifies CASSYRVYEQYF. Full variable domain (remainder filled in from reference TRBV28 and TRBJ2-7): DVKVTQSSRYLVKRTGEKVFLECVQDMDHENMFWYRQDPGLGLRLIYFSYDVKMKEKGDIPEGYSVSREKKERFSLILESASTNQTSMYLCASSYRVYEQYFGPGTRLTVT.

The chain is built from TRBV24-1 and TRBJ2-5, with D tentatively TRBD1 (5 bases). V was cut by 4 bases and J by 2 bases, with 22 bases left in between. The CDR3 extends over 18 amino acids. The germline V gene has CDR1 KGHDR and CDR2 SFDVKD. CDR3: CATSDPGRGHTIQETQYF. The CDR3 coding sequence is TGTGCCACCAGTGACCCAGGCCGCGGACACACGATACAAGAGACCCAGTACTTC.

The chain combines TRBV6-2 or TRBV6-3 with TRBJ2-1, with 9 positions matching TRBD1. Per germline, CDR1 MNHEY and CDR2 SVGEGT. V lost 5 bases and J lost 4; bases outside the gene matches: 18. This CDR3 has 19 residues. Here the CDR3 reads CASSGSGTGIGGVYNEQFF. CDR3 nucleotide sequence: TGTGCCAGCAGTGGATCTGGGACAGGGATAGGAGGGGTATACAATGAGCAGTTCTTC.

The chain recombines TRBV19 with TRBJ2-3; tentatively, D is TRBD1 (6 bases). V gave up 6 bases and J gave up 4 bases, with 11 bases separating them. The CDR3 totals 13 residues. From germline, CDR1 is LNHDA and CDR2 SQIVND (reference sequence). CDR3 amino acids: CASRQGVADTQYF. CDR3 nucleotide sequence: TGTGCCAGTAGACAGGGTGTAGCAGATACGCAGTATTTT.

V gene TRBV18 combines with J gene TRBJ2-7; 8 nucleotides agree with TRBD1. Germline-derived CDR1 and CDR2 are KGHSH and LQKENI. The CDR3 has 14 amino acids. V shed 6 bases and J 5 bases; nucleotides not matched to a gene: 9. DNA for the CDR3: TGTGCCAGCTCCCACACCGGGACAGGCGACGAGCAGTACTTC. Encoded protein: CASSHTGTGDEQYF.

The chain employs TRBV6-5 and TRBJ1-2, with D unresolved. The CDR3 consists of 13 residues. The germline V and J ends were trimmed by 4 bases and 2 bases, with 8 bases remaining between them. Germline CDR1 and CDR2: MNHEY and SVGAGI. The CDR3 DNA is TGTGCCAGCAGTTTGGCAATGAACTATGGCTACACCTTC. It codes for CASSLAMNYGYTF.

The V and J genes are TRBV5-4 and TRBJ2-7; 9 bases are shared with TRBD2. CDR3 size: 14 residues. Germline V lookup: CDR1 SGHNT, CDR2 YYREEE (reference sequence). V lost 3 bases, J lost 1 base, and 2 bases stayed unmatched. CDR3 nucleotide sequence: TGTGCCAGCAGCTATAGCGGGGGATCCTACGAGCAGTACTTC. Translated, it gives CASSYSGGSYEQYF.

The chain carries TRBV27 and TRBJ1-5; no clear D gene. Germline V gives CDR1 MNHEY, CDR2 SMNVEV (reference sequence). Trimming removed 4 bases at V and 1 base at J, with 8 bases between. The CDR3 runs 14 residues. CDR3 bases: TGTGCCAGCAGTTACCGGGGAAGCAATCAGCCCCAGCATTTT. This encodes CASSYRGSNQPQHF.

The V and J genes are TRBV6-5 and TRBJ2-1; 8 bases agree with TRBD2. V lost 2 bases, J lost 4 bases, and 4 bases stayed unmatched. CDR3 length: 15 residues. Germline-derived CDR1 and CDR2 are MNHEY and SVGAGI. The CDR3 nucleotides read TGTGCCAGCAGTTACGGCGGGGGGCTTTACAATGAGCAGTTCTTC. The encoded protein is CASSYGGGLYNEQFF.

The V and J genes are TRBV11-2 and TRBJ2-2; a weak D match, TRBD1 (5 bases). The CDR3 loop spans 15 amino acids. The ends were cut back, 1 base at V and 0 bases at J, with 6 bases in the middle. Germline V gene sequence: CDR1 SGHAT, CDR2 FQNNGV. CDR3 sequence reads: CASSLGRANTGELFF. CDR3 in DNA: TGTGCCAGCAGCTTAGGCAGGGCGAACACCGGGGAGCTGTTTTTT.

The chain links TRBV5-6 to TRBJ1-1; a possible D gene is TRBD1 (5 bases). The CDR3 sequence is 14 residues long. Germline V CDR1 and CDR2: SGHDT, YYEEEE. Trimming took 2 bases from V and 7 from J, leaving 15 bases between them. The CDR3 DNA reads as TGTGCCAGCAGCTTAGGACCAAGGGGTGTTGAAGCTTTCTTT. It specifies CASSLGPRGVEAFF.

The J gene is TRBJ2-7, the V gene TRBV5-6, with 8 bases matching TRBD1. The CDR3 sequence is 16 residues long. Germline-derived CDR1 and CDR2 are SGHDT and YYEEEE. The J segment lost 4 bases and the V segment lost 3 bases, leaving 12 bases of the junction unmatched. CDR3 nucleotide sequence: TGTGCCAGCAGCTCCCCCACAGGGGGGTGGGGGTACGAGCAGTACTTC. It specifies CASSSPTGGWGYEQYF.

This chain connects TRBV6-2 or TRBV6-3 to TRBJ2-1; TRBD2 matches 11 bases. The CDR3 sequence is 15 residues long. Germline values: CDR1 MNHEY, CDR2 SVGEGT. The J segment lost 4 bases and the V segment lost 4 bases, leaving 3 bases of the junction unmatched. The CDR3 region is CASSSGTSGYNEQFF. In DNA form, the CDR3 reads TGTGCCAGCAGTTCCGGGACTAGCGGTTACAATGAGCAGTTCTTC.

This clone came up once. This chain connects TRBV27 to TRBJ1-5, with D unclear. This CDR3 is built from 13 residues. CDR1 and CDR2 (germline): MNHEY, SMNVEV (reference sequence). Between the trimmed V and J ends, which lost 5 bases and 4 bases, there was a span of 9 bases. The CDR3 spells CASSGRLNQPQHF. The CDR3 bases are TGTGCCAGCAGTGGGAGGCTAAATCAGCCCCAGCATTTT.

The V call is TRBV27, the J call TRBJ2-5; 10 bases fit TRBD2. Germline CDR1 is MNHEY and CDR2 is SMNVEV (reference sequence). The junction had 10 bases not matched to a gene; V was cut back by 4 bases and J by 5 bases. The CDR3 is 16 residues long. This CDR3 reads CASSSTSGRDWETQYF. The CDR3 DNA follows: TGTGCCAGCAGTTCGACTAGCGGGCGCGACTGGGAGACCCAGTACTTC.

The genes are TRBV19 and TRBJ1-2; 8 positions match TRBD1. CDR3 size: 17 residues. CDR1 is LNHDA, CDR2 SQIVND, per germline (reference sequence). The V segment lost 7 bases and the J segment 3 bases; nucleotides outside the gene matches: 16. The CDR3 coding sequence is TGTGCCAGTAAAACGACAGGGGTTCGATTAAAGGACTATGGCTACACCTTC. Residues: CASKTTGVRLKDYGYTF.